This T cell receptor beta chain was recorded in a study of beta chain features in type 1 diabetes. Germline-derived CDR1 and CDR2 are SGHRS and YFSETQ. The V gene lost 2 bases and the J gene lost 5 bases, with 16 bases spanning the gap. This CDR3 contains 15 residues. Donors contributed one heparinised blood draw apiece, averaging about 116 mL. Once sorted, every population was more than 95% pure. Reverse transcription of all isolated RNA meant that expressed TCRB transcripts were sequenced. Sequenced by immunoSEQ multiplex PCR; TCRdb stores in-frame clones only, minus some. The table lists roughly 140,000 clones, roughly 11% of them singletons.

This chain connects TRBV5-1 to TRBJ1-1; D unresolved. Source material: central memory CD4+ T cells from blood. This sequence originates from a man younger than 35 in good health. The CDR3 spells CASSFGGSPGTEAFF. CDR3 sequence (DNA): TGCGCCAGCAGCTTCGGTGGCTCCCCGGGGACTGAAGCTTTCTTT. The whole variable domain, remainder taken from reference TRBV5-1 and TRBJ1-1, is KAGVTQTPRYLIKTRGQQVTLSCSPISGHRSVSWYQQTPGQGLQFLFEYFSETQRNKGNFPGRFSGRQFSNSRSEMNVSTLELGDSALYLCASSFGGSPGTEAFFGQGTRLTVV.